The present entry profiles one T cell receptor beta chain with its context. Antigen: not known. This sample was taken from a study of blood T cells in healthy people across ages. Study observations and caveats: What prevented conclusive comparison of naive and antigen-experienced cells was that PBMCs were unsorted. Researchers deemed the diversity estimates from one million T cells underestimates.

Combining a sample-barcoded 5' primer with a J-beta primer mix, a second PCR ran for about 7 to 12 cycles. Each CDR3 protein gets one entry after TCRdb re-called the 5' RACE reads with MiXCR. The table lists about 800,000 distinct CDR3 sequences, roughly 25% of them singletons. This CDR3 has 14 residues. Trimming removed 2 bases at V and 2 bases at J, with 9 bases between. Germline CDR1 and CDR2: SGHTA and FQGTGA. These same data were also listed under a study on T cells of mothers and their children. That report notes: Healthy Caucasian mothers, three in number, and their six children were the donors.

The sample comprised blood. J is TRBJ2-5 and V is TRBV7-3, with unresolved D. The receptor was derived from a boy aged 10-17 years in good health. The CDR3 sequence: CASSLGPPQETQYF. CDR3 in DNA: TGTGCCAGCAGCTTAGGGCCCCCTCAAGAGACCCAGTACTTC.